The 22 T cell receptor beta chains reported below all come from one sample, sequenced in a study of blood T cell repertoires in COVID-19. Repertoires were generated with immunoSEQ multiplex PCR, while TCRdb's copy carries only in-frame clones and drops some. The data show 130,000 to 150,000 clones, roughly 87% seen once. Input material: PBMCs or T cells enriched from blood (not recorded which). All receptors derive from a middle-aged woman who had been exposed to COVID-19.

Here the CDR3 DNA reads TGTGCCAGCAGTGAAGCGCTAGCGGGAGTTTACAATGAGCAGTTCTTC. Its protein product is CASSEALAGVYNEQFF. J is TRBJ2-1 and V is TRBV6-1; 10 nucleotides align to TRBD2. The V gene end was trimmed by 0 bases and the J gene end by 4 bases; junction bases not matched to a gene: 3. Germline loops: CDR1 MNHNS, CDR2 SASEGT. This CDR3 is built from 16 residues.

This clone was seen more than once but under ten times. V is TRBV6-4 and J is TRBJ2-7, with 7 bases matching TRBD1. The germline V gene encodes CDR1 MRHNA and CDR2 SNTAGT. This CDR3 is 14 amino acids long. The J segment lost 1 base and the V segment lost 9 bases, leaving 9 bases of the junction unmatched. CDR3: CARIDRESSYEQYF. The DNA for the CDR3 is TGTGCCAGGATCGACAGGGAATCTTCCTACGAGCAGTACTTC.

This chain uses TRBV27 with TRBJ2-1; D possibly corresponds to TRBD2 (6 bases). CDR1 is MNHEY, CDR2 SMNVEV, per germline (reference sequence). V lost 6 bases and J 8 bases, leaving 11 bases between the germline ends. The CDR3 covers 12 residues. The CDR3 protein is CASSGSIDEQFF. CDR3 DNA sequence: TGTGCCAGCAGCGGGAGCATCGATGAGCAGTTCTTC.

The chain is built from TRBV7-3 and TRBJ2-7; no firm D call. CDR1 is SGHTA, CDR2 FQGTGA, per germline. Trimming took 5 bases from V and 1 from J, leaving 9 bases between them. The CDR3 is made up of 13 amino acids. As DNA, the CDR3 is TGTGCCAGCAGCGTGTCTAATTCCTACGAGCAGTACTTC. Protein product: CASSVSNSYEQYF.

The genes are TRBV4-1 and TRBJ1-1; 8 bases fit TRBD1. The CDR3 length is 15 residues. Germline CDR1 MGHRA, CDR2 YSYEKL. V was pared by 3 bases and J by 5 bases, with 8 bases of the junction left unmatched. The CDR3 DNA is TGCGCCAGCAGCCAGCCCCAGGGGGCGGGAACTGAAGCTTTCTTT. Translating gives CASSQPQGAGTEAFF.

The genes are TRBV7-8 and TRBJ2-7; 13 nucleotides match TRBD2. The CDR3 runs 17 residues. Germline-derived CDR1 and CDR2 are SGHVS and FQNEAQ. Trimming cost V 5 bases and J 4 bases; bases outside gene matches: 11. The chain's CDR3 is CASSLGTSGVSGYEQYF. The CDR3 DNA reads TGTGCCAGCAGCCTCGGGACTAGCGGGGTTTCCGGGTACGAGCAGTACTTC.

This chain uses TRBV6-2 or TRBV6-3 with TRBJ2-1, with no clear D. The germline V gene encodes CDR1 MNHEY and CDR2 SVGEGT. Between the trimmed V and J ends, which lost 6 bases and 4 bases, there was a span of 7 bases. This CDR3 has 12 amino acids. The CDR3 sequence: CASSPSYNEQFF. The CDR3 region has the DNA TGTGCCAGCAGCCCATCGTACAATGAGCAGTTCTTC.

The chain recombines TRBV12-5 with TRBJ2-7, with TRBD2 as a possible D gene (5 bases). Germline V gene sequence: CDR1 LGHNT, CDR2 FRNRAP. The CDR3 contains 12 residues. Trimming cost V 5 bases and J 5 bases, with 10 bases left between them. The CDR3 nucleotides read TGTGCTAGTGGTGTAACTAGGAACGAGCAGTACTTC. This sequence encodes CASGVTRNEQYF.

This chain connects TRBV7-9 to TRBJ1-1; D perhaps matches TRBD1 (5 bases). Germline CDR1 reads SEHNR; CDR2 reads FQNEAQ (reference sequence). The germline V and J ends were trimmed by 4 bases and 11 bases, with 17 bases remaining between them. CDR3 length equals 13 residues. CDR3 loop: CASSSGDRNLAFF. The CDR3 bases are TGTGCCAGCAGCTCGGGGGATAGGAACCTGGCTTTCTTT.

The CDR3 here is CASSLEGTAGNTEAFF. As DNA, the CDR3 is TGCGCCAGCAGCTTGGAGGGGACAGCGGGGAACACTGAAGCTTTCTTT. The gene calls are TRBV5-1 and TRBJ1-1, with TRBD1 identical over 7 bases. Trimming took 0 bases from V and 1 from J; bases not matched to a gene: 6. The germline V gene has CDR1 SGHRS and CDR2 YFSETQ. This CDR3 spans 16 amino acids.

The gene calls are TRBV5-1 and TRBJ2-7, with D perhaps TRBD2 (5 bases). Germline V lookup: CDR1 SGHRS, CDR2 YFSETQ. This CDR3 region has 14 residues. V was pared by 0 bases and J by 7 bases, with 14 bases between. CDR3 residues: CASSLENPPGEQYF. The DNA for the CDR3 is TGCGCCAGCAGCTTGGAGAACCCCCCGGGGGAGCAGTACTTC.

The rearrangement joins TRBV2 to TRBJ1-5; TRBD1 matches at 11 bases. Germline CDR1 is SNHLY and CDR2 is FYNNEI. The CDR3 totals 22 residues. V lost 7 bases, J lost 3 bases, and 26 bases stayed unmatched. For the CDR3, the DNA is TGTGCCAGCACTGCGTTGATGGGGACAGGGGGTGTAGGTGACCCCTTCAATCAGCCCCAGCATTTT. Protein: CASTALMGTGGVGDPFNQPQHF.

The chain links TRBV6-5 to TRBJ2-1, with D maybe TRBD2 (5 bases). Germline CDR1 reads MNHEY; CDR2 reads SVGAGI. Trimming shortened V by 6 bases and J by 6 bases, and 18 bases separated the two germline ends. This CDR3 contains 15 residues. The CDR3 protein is CASREALVVFNEQFF. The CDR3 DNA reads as TGTGCCAGCAGGGAGGCACTAGTAGTCTTCAATGAGCAGTTCTTC.

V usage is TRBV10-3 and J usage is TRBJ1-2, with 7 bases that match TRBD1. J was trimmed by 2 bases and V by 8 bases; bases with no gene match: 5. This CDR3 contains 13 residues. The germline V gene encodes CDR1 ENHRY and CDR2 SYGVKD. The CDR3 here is CAIGRQGNYGYTF. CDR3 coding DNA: TGTGCCATCGGCCGACAGGGAAACTATGGCTACACCTTC.

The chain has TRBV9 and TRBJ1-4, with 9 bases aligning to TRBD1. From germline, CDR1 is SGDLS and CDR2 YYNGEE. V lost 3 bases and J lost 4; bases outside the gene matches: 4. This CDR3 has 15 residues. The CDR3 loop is CASSGGDRDNEKLFF. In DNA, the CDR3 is TGTGCCAGCAGCGGAGGGGACAGGGATAATGAAAAACTGTTTTTT. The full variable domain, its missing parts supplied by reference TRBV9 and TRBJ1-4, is DSGVTQTPKHLITATGQRVTLRCSPRSGDLSVYWYQQSLDQGLQFLIQYYNGEERAKGNILERFSAQQFPDLHSELNLSSLELGDSALYFCASSGGDRDNEKLFFGSGTQLSVL.

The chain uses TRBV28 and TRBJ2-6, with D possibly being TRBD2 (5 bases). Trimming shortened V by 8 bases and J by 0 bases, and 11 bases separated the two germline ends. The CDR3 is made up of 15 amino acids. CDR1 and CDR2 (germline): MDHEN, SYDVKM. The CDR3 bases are TGTGCCAGCCCATTGGGGAGCTCTGGGGCCAACGTCCTGACTTTC. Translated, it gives CASPLGSSGANVLTF.

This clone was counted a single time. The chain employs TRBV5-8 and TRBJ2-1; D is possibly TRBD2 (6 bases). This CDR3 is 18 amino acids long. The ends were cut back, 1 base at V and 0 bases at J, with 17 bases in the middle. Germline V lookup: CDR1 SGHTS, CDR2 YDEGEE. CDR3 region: CASSLPPLATSSYNEQFF. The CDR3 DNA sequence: TGTGCCAGCAGCTTGCCCCCACTTGCGACTAGCTCCTACAATGAGCAGTTCTTC.

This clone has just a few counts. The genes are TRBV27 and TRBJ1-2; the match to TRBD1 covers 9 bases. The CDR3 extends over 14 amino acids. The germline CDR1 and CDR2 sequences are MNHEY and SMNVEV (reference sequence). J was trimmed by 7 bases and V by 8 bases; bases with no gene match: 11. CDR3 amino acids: CASGRDRDDLGYTF. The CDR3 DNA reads TGTGCCAGCGGCCGGGACAGGGATGATCTTGGCTACACCTTC.

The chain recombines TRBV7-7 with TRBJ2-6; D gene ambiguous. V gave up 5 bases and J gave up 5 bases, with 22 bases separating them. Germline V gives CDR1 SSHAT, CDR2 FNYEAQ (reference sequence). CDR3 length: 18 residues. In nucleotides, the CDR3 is TGTGCCAGCAGCCGTAAACTAAGTGCCCAAAGTCGGGCCAACGTCCTGACTTTC. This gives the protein CASSRKLSAQSRANVLTF.

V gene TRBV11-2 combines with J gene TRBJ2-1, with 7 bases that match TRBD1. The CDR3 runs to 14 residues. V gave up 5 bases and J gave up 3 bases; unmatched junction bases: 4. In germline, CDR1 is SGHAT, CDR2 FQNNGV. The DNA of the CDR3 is TGTGCCAGCAGCACCGGGGACAGCTACAATGAGCAGTTCTTC. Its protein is CASSTGDSYNEQFF.

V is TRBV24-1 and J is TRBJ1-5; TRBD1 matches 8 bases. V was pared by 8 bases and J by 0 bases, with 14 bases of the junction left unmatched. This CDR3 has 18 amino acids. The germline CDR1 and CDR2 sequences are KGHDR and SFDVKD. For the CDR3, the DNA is TGTGCCACCACGTGCGGACAGGGCCTCCTTTATAGCAATCAGCCCCAGCATTTT. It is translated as CATTCGQGLLYSNQPQHF.

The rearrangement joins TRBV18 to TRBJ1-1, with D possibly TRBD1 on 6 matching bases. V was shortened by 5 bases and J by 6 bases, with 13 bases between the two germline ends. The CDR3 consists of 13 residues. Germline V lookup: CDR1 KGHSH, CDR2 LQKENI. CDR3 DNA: TGTGCCAGCTCATTGGGACACGACGCTGAAGCTTTCTTT. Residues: CASSLGHDAEAFF.